This TCR beta chain was identified in a study of T cell repertoires in aging, cancer and after chemotherapy (dated by TCRdb to the late 2010s). Broadly, across the study: The donors fell into six age groups ranging from 30 or younger to 70 or older, and each group had at least three individuals. In the solid tumor group, the paired samples taken before and after chemotherapy came from brain tumor (glioblastoma) patients given temozolomide-based therapy. The study profiled peripheral blood TCR beta repertoires from healthy donors and cancer patients to examine immunoaging and T cell reconstitution after chemotherapy. The complete dataset included 8 million to 9 million TCR reads. Alongside 95 healthy donors serving as a reference group, the cohort included some 220 cancer patients, of whom some 91 had hematological cancers and some 130 had solid cancers.

This clonotype was observed a few times. Which antigen it targets is not known. The record has no base qualities; no much larger clone is one base away. Looking up the germline V gene yields CDR1 MGHRA and CDR2 YSYEKL. Trimming leaves V shorter by 0 bases and J shorter by 6 bases, with the junction holding 2 bases beyond the gene matches. Reading from cysteine to phenylalanine, the CDR3 counts 16 amino acids. Kept here is only the CDR3 DNA, which spans 48 bases and is read in frame from base 1. Genomic DNA extracted from peripheral blood, rather than sorted cells or RNA, was used as the source for amplification of TCR beta rearrangements. The study at large found these results: According to the authors, the repertoire data do not allow conclusions to be drawn about immunological memory after chemotherapy. An increase in median generation probability over the chemotherapy interval was observed in both cancer cohorts, suggesting that the repertoire was reconstituted through rebound thymic output. In healthy donors, the drop in TCR diversity with age came mainly from a loss of richness, whereas in cancer patients a loss of evenness also played a part. Significantly lower blood TCR diversity and higher clonality were observed in untreated patients with hematological or solid cancers than in age-matched healthy donors.

Using a mixed TRB-A/B primer pool, multiplex touch-down PCR amplified rearranged TRB sequences covering the V, D and J segments. Two consecutive PCR reactions with Phusion HS II polymerase added Illumina adapters and sample indices to the amplicons. The amplicons were purified from gel with the NucleoSpin Gel and PCR Clean-up kit and then assessed with Qubit and an Agilent 2100 Bioanalyzer. The libraries were sequenced on an Illumina MiSeq with 600-cycle, single-indexed, paired-end runs. In the authors' own workflow: TRB sequences were processed with MiXCR versions 2.12 and 3.0.5. Each unique CDR3 nucleotide sequence was counted as one clone, and only productive sequences with at least two reads were retained. Shannon diversity, evenness, clonality (one minus evenness), and alpha-parameterized diversity profiles from alpha 0 to 5 were included as repertoire metrics. The IGoR algorithm was used to calculate generation probabilities for clones in the paired samples taken before and after chemotherapy. Through fastp at Q25 and MiXCR, TCRdb rebuilt clones from the public reads, retaining in-frame beta chains. Under each unique CDR3 protein, matching rows form one entry showing the most common genes and DNA. Here the V and J calls rest on TCRdb's processing, not on the authors' analysis. The sample table contains 2,000 or so distinct CDR3 sequences; only one count was recorded for around 20% of them. Approximately 7.6% of the sample goes to the ten largest clones.

Sequencing used blood. The V and J segments used are TRBV4-1 and TRBJ2-2; 12 bases in between match TRBD1. The clonotype comes from a human donor with a solid tumor. The CDR3 is CASSQDGTGGPGELFF. The nucleotides are TGCGCCAGCAGCCAAGATGGGACAGGGGGCCCCGGGGAGCTGTTTTTT.